These T cell receptor beta chains were read from a single sample in a study of cytomegalovirus exposure and HLA in healthy donors. Data came from immunoSEQ multiplex PCR; TCRdb stores just in-frame clones and leaves some out. The table has about 150,000 clones, around 81% seen once. The source material was PBMCs. The receptors were gathered from a man in his forties in good health and CMV-seronegative. The CDR3 runs from the conserved cysteine through the conserved F or W. D genes are given only for firm matches. Clone size appears in some rows only: once, few, many, or a class for an expanded clone.

D gene	V gene	clone size	J gene	CDR3 DNA	CDR3 protein
NA	TRBV5-1	NA	TRBJ2-6	TGCGCCAGCAGCTTGGATCCCAGCTCTGGGGCCAACGTCCTGACTTTC	CASSLDPSSGANVLTF
NA	TRBV30	once	TRBJ2-3	TGTGCCTGGACCTTGGGGGGGGCGAGCACAGATACGCAGTATTTT	CAWTLGGASTDTQYF
TRBD2	TRBV6-6	NA	TRBJ2-1	TGTGCCAGCAGTTTGACGGGAGGGGTAAATGAGCAGTTCTTC	CASSLTGGVNEQFF
NA	TRBV5-1	NA	TRBJ2-5	TGCGCCAGCAGCCTCGCGGGGACCTTCACCAGCGAGACCCAGTACTTC	CASSLAGTFTSETQYF
TRBD1	TRBV7-9	once	TRBJ2-7	TGTGCCAGCAGCTCACTGGGACAGGGAACCTACGAGCAGTACTTC	CASSSLGQGTYEQYF
NA	TRBV2	NA	TRBJ1-2	TGTGCCAGCAGTATCGTAGCTAACTATGGCTACACCTTC	CASSIVANYGYTF
TRBD2	TRBV28	NA	TRBJ2-1	TGTGCCAGCAGTTCTTATAGCGGGACAATCAATGAGCAGTTCTTC	CASSSYSGTINEQFF
TRBD2	TRBV9	NA	TRBJ2-5	TGTGCCAGCAGCGTCGGACTAGCGGGAGAAGAGACCCAGTACTTC	CASSVGLAGEETQYF
TRBD1	TRBV7-8	NA	TRBJ1-2	TGTGCCAGCAGCTTAGGCAGACAGGGGCCGAACTATGGCTACACCTTC	CASSLGRQGPNYGYTF
TRBD2	TRBV30	NA	TRBJ2-1	TGTGCCTGGAGTGTAGCGGGAGTCGGCCCGTTCTTC	CAWSVAGVGPFF
NA	TRBV29-1	once	TRBJ1-1	TGCAGCGCCTTAGAGATGAACACTGAAGCTTTCTTT	CSALEMNTEAFF
NA	TRBV11-3	NA	TRBJ1-1	TGTGCCAGCAGCTTAACAGGGATGAACACTGAAGCTTTCTTT	CASSLTGMNTEAFF
TRBD2	TRBV7-3	NA	TRBJ2-1	TGTGCCAGCAGCTATAGCGGGAGGGCCCTCTGGGATGAGCAGTTCTTC	CASSYSGRALWDEQFF
NA	TRBV5-5	NA	TRBJ2-3	TGTGCCAGCAGCTTGGACCCAGGCACAGATACGCAGTATTTT	CASSLDPGTDTQYF
NA	TRBV5-1	once	TRBJ2-5	TGCGCCAGCAGCTTGGCCGGGGAGACCCAGTACTTC	CASSLAGETQYF
NA	TRBV27	NA	TRBJ2-1	TGTGCCAGCAGCTCAGGGGCGGTCGAGTTCTACAATGAGCAGTTCTTC	CASSSGAVEFYNEQFF
NA	TRBV15	few	TRBJ1-1	TGTGCCACCAGCAGAGGAGACAGTGAAGCTTTCTTT	CATSRGDSEAFF
TRBD1	TRBV15	NA	TRBJ2-6	TGTGCCACCAGCCGAAACAGGGGGCTAGGGGCCAACGGCCTGACTTTC	CATSRNRGLGANGLTF
NA	TRBV11-2	NA	TRBJ2-5	TGTGCCAGCAGCCGCGGCCCAACAGGGAACCAAGAGACCCAGTACTTC	CASSRGPTGNQETQYF
TRBD2	TRBV5-4	once	TRBJ2-1	TGTGCCAGCAGCCCCGGGGGCGGGAGGTGGGGGAATGAGCAGTTCTTC	CASSPGGGRWGNEQFF
TRBD2	TRBV27	NA	TRBJ2-7	TGTGCCAGCAGTTTATTGGGCGGGAGCTCCTACGAGCAGTACTTC	CASSLLGGSSYEQYF
NA	TRBV5-6	NA	TRBJ1-1	TGTGCCAGCAGCTTGGTAACGGGGGGAGCTTTCTTT	CASSLVTGGAFF
TRBD2	TRBV5-4	few	TRBJ2-7	TGTGCCAGCAGCCCGGTGGGGGGGGTAACGACCTACGAGCAGTACTTC	CASSPVGGVTTYEQYF
NA	TRBV7-8	NA	TRBJ2-5	TGTGCCAGCAGCGTTACTAGCGTGGGGGCCCAAGAGACCCAGTACTTC	CASSVTSVGAQETQYF
TRBD2	TRBV27	NA	TRBJ2-3	TGTGCCAGCAGCCCCCTAGCGGGAGGGCTCACAGATACGCAGTATTTT	CASSPLAGGLTDTQYF
NA	TRBV29-1	NA	TRBJ2-1	TGCAGCGTTGAAGACCTGGCGGGTGCCGCCTACAATGAGCAGTTCTTC	CSVEDLAGAAYNEQFF
NA	TRBV6-5	NA	TRBJ1-2	TGTGCCAGCAGTTACGCATACGCGGGTGGACTGTATGGCTACACCTTC	CASSYAYAGGLYGYTF
NA	TRBV30	NA	TRBJ1-5	TGTGCCTGGAGCTCTGGACACGTCAATCAGCCCCAGCATTTT	CAWSSGHVNQPQHF
NA	TRBV7-2	NA	TRBJ2-2	TGTGCCAGCAGCTTCGGGGGGCCCGGGGCCGGGGAGCTGTTTTTT	CASSFGGPGAGELFF
NA	TRBV6-5	few	TRBJ1-5	TGTGCCAGCAGTTACTCAGAGAGGAGCAATCAGCCCCAGCATTTT	CASSYSERSNQPQHF
TRBD1	TRBV5-1	NA	TRBJ2-2	TGCGCCAGCAGCCTACAGGGGGGGAACACCGGGGAGCTGTTTTTT	CASSLQGGNTGELFF
NA	TRBV2	few	TRBJ1-5	TGTGCCACCAGCGGGGGGGGCCCTTTATTCAATCAGCCCCAGCATTTT	CATSGGGPLFNQPQHF
TRBD2	TRBV6-5	NA	TRBJ2-1	TGTGCCAGCAGTTATGATAGCGGGAGTTGGAATGAGCAGTTCTTC	CASSYDSGSWNEQFF
NA	TRBV6-1	NA	TRBJ1-3	TGTGCCAGCAGTGAGGGACGGGGGAACACCATATATTTT	CASSEGRGNTIYF
NA	TRBV13	NA	TRBJ2-5	TGTGCCAGCAGCTCTAAGGGGGGGGCCCAGTACTTC	CASSSKGGAQYF
TRBD1	TRBV19	NA	TRBJ1-1	TGTGCCAGCAAGAACAGGGGGCAAACTGAAGCTTTCTTT	CASKNRGQTEAFF
NA	TRBV29-1	NA	TRBJ2-7	TGCAGCGTTGAAGATGAGGGCGGCTACTCCTACGAGCAGTACTTC	CSVEDEGGYSYEQYF
NA	TRBV4-1	NA	TRBJ2-6	TGCGCCAGCAGCCAAGGGTTCTTCTCTGGGGCCAACGGCCTGACTTTC	CASSQGFFSGANGLTF
TRBD2	TRBV2	NA	TRBJ2-4	TGTGCCAGCAGTGACGCCGGACTAGCGGGAGGGTGGGCAAACATTCAGTACTTC	CASSDAGLAGGWANIQYF
NA	TRBV19	NA	TRBJ2-3	TGTGCCAGTAGTATTCAGAGCGGCCCCACAGATACGCAGTATTTT	CASSIQSGPTDTQYF